The 27 T cell receptor beta chains listed next were all sequenced from one sample in a study of blood T cell repertoires in COVID-19. Measured with immunoSEQ multiplex PCR; TCRdb has only the in-frame clones, and not every one. The sample includes just over 300,000 clones, about 90% of them seen just once. The specimen sequenced was peripheral blood. Receptors originate from a woman between 25 and 40 years old with COVID-19, enrolled during active disease.

This clone has just a few counts. The J gene is TRBJ1-4, the V gene TRBV25-1; 7 bases align to TRBD1. The CDR3 consists of 13 residues. Germline CDR1 MGHDK, CDR2 SYGVNS. Trimming removed 5 bases from V and 7 bases from J; junction bases left unmatched: 4. CDR3 sequence: CASSLGGGEKLFF. In DNA form, the CDR3 reads TGTGCCAGCAGTCTAGGGGGCGGTGAAAAACTGTTTTTT.

The V gene is TRBV11-2, the J gene TRBJ1-1; D uncertain. CDR1 is SGHAT, CDR2 FQNNGV, per germline. This CDR3 has 15 residues. The V end was cut by 6 bases, the J end by 4 bases, with 18 bases between. The CDR3 spells CASRTPLVPGTEAFF. The CDR3 DNA reads as TGTGCCAGCAGAACCCCGTTGGTTCCGGGCACTGAAGCTTTCTTT.

This clone came up a few times. The chain links TRBV5-5 to TRBJ1-2; 7 bases fit TRBD1. V trimming: 4 bases; J trimming: 2 bases; junction bases outside the gene matches: 11. The CDR3 runs to 16 residues. The germline V gene encodes CDR1 SGHKS and CDR2 YYEKEE (reference sequence). The CDR3, as DNA: TGTGCCAGCAGCCCCGGGGGTAACAGGGGAAACTATGGCTACACCTTC. As protein: CASSPGGNRGNYGYTF. Supplemented by reference TRBV5-5 and TRBJ1-2, the full variable domain reads DAGVTQSPTHLIKTRGQQVTLRCSPISGHKSVSWYQQVLGQGPQFIFQYYEKEERGRGNFPDRFSARQFPNYSSELNVNALLLGDSALYLCASSPGGNRGNYGYTFGSGTRLTVV.

V usage is TRBV5-1 and J usage is TRBJ2-7; unclear D gene. There are 15 residues in the CDR3. V lost 0 bases to trimming and J lost 2 bases, with 12 bases between them. Germline V gene data show CDR1 as SGHRS and CDR2 as YFSETQ. For the CDR3, the DNA is TGCGCCAGCAGCTTGGTGTCTGGGCAAACCTACGAGCAGTACTTC. Translation: CASSLVSGQTYEQYF.

The rearrangement links TRBV2 to TRBJ1-6, with D perhaps matching TRBD1 (5 bases). The CDR3 is made up of 13 amino acids. V was trimmed by 7 bases and J by 6 bases, leaving 10 bases between them. Germline CDR1 is SNHLY and CDR2 is FYNNEI. CDR3: CASKGLLNSPLHF. CDR3 DNA: TGTGCCAGCAAGGGGCTACTTAATTCACCCCTCCACTTT. Based on the CDR3 plus reference TRBV2 and TRBJ1-6, the full variable domain is EPEVTQTPSHQVTQMGQEVILRCVPISNHLYFYWYRQILGQKVEFLVSFYNNEISEKSEIFDDQFSVERPDGSNFTLKIRSTKLEDSAMYFCASKGLLNSPLHFGNGTRLTVT.

For this clone: The sample has other DNA sequences that encode this CDR3 too. The chain employs TRBV11-3 and TRBJ2-7; D possibly corresponds to TRBD2 (5 bases). The CDR3 runs to 14 residues. Germline-derived CDR1 and CDR2 are SGHNT and YENEEA. V was cut by 1 base and J by 0 bases, with 7 bases left in between. DNA of the CDR3: TGTGCCAGCAGCTTAGTTGGGAGCTCCTACGAGCAGTACTTC. Amino acids: CASSLVGSSYEQYF.

J is TRBJ1-4 and V is TRBV6-5; D call uncertain. V was trimmed by 8 bases and J by 0 bases, leaving 10 bases between them. The CDR3 extends over 14 amino acids. CDR1 MNHEY and CDR2 SVGAGI come from the germline V gene. CDR3 sequence: CASSFGATNEKLFF. The CDR3 DNA sequence: TGTGCCAGCTCGTTCGGAGCAACTAATGAAAAACTGTTTTTT.

This clone has a handful of counts. The chain recombines TRBV4-3 with TRBJ1-4, with TRBD1 as a possible D gene (5 bases). This CDR3 has 16 amino acids. CDR1 and CDR2 (germline): LGHNA, YSLEER. Trimming stripped 4 bases from V and 5 bases from J, with 17 bases between. CDR3 sequence (DNA): TGCGCCAGCAGCCCTGGGGAAGGGGCTGGGAATGAAAAACTGTTTTTT. This gives the protein CASSPGEGAGNEKLFF.

The V gene is TRBV5-1, the J gene TRBJ2-7, with a possible D match to TRBD2 (5 bases). V lost 5 bases to trimming and J lost 2 bases, with 14 bases between them. Per the germline V gene, CDR1 is SGHRS and CDR2 is YFSETQ. This CDR3 region has 14 residues. The CDR3 loop is CASRRVPEAYEQYF. For the CDR3, the DNA is TGCGCCAGCAGGCGGGTGCCGGAGGCCTACGAGCAGTACTTC. The full variable domain, rest sourced from reference TRBV5-1 and TRBJ2-7, is KAGVTQTPRYLIKTRGQQVTLSCSPISGHRSVSWYQQTPGQGLQFLFEYFSETQRNKGNFPGRFSGRQFSNSRSEMNVSTLELGDSALYLCASRRVPEAYEQYFGPGTRLTVT.

The V and J genes are TRBV12-3 or TRBV12-4 and TRBJ2-7, with D perhaps matching TRBD1 (6 bases). The V gene lost 10 bases and the J gene lost 2 bases, with 15 bases spanning the gap. The CDR3 totals 13 residues. In nucleotides, the CDR3 is TGTGCCAATCAAACAGGGATCGCCTACGAGCAGTACTTC. Its protein product is CANQTGIAYEQYF.

The chain couples TRBV4-1 to TRBJ1-3; D perhaps matches TRBD1 (6 bases). V was trimmed by 3 bases and J by 0 bases, leaving 18 bases between them. The CDR3 loop spans 18 amino acids. Germline V gives CDR1 MGHRA, CDR2 YSYEKL. CDR3 residues: CASSQANGQTRSGNTIYF. For the CDR3, the DNA is TGCGCCAGCAGCCAGGCAAACGGACAGACACGCTCTGGAAACACCATATATTTT.

This clone appeared a single time. The genes are TRBV6-5 and TRBJ1-2, with a tentative D call TRBD1 (6 bases). The CDR3 is 13 amino acids. Germline lookup yields CDR1 MNHEY and CDR2 SVGAGI. V was shortened by 6 bases and J by 7 bases, with 15 bases between the two germline ends. CDR3 in amino acids: CASRRAGAFGYTF. CDR3 coding DNA: TGTGCCAGCAGAAGAGCGGGGGCCTTTGGCTACACCTTC.

J is TRBJ1-1 and V is TRBV28; D not certain. The CDR3 consists of 12 residues. Trimming removed 6 bases at V and 0 bases at J, with 5 bases between. CDR1 is MDHEN and CDR2 is SYDVKM in the germline V gene. CDR3 protein: CASSSMNTEAFF. For the CDR3, the DNA is TGTGCCAGCAGCTCTATGAACACTGAAGCTTTCTTT.

This chain links TRBV13 with TRBJ1-3; D is uncertain. Germline V gives CDR1 PRHDT, CDR2 FYEKMQ (reference sequence). Trimming cost V 5 bases and J 10 bases, with 21 bases left between them. This CDR3 contains 15 residues. The chain's CDR3 is CASSPPLWAERTIYF. In nucleotides, the CDR3 is TGTGCCAGCAGCCCCCCTCTTTGGGCCGAAAGGACCATATATTTT.

This rearrangement joins TRBV4-1 to TRBJ2-1, with 7 bases fitting TRBD2. V lost 0 bases and J lost 7; bases outside the gene matches: 6. The CDR3 is 15 residues long. Germline V gives CDR1 MGHRA, CDR2 YSYEKL. The CDR3 here is CASSQEGGRWNEQFF. DNA for the CDR3: TGCGCCAGCAGCCAAGAGGGAGGGAGGTGGAATGAGCAGTTCTTC.

The J gene is TRBJ1-2, the V gene TRBV18, with 8 bases lining up with TRBD1. J was trimmed by 5 bases and V by 6 bases; bases with no gene match: 5. Germline V gives CDR1 KGHSH, CDR2 LQKENI. The CDR3 totals 13 residues. The CDR3 spells CASSPGGHYGYTF. The CDR3 region has the DNA TGTGCCAGCTCCCCAGGGGGCCATTATGGCTACACCTTC.

The chain employs TRBV18 and TRBJ1-1; 7 bases fit TRBD1. Unmatched junction bases numbered 2, after V lost 3 bases and J lost 1 base. The germline gives CDR1 KGHSH, CDR2 LQKENI. The CDR3 sequence is 14 residues long. The CDR3 reads CASSPGQQNTEAFF. In nucleotides, the CDR3 is TGTGCCAGCTCACCGGGACAGCAGAACACTGAAGCTTTCTTT.

The chain carries TRBV6-6 and TRBJ2-7, with D tentatively TRBD1 (6 bases). Trimming stripped 2 bases from V and 0 bases from J, with 8 bases between. The CDR3 has 14 amino acids. From germline, CDR1 is MNHNY and CDR2 SVGAGI (reference sequence). The CDR3 here is CASSYGQSSYEQYV. In DNA form, the CDR3 reads TGTGCCAGCAGTTACGGACAGAGCTCCTACGAGCAGTACGTC.

DNA of the CDR3: TGTGCCAGTAGTATAGCAGGGGGCGGACTAGTCAGGCTCCAGCATTTT. Residues: CASSIAGGGLVRLQHF. The chain combines TRBV19 with TRBJ1-5; 8 nucleotides agree with TRBD1. Losses at the gene ends were 1 base for V and 12 bases for J; bases not matched to a gene: 14. The CDR3 is made up of 16 amino acids. CDR1 is LNHDA and CDR2 is SQIVND in the germline V gene (reference sequence).

This chain joins TRBV10-3 and TRBJ2-1, with 8 bases that match TRBD2. CDR3 length: 13 residues. After removal of 7 bases from V and 4 bases from J, the junction contained 3 bases not matched to a gene. The germline CDR1 and CDR2 sequences are ENHRY and SYGVKD. This CDR3 is CAIMTGGYNEQFF. The CDR3 DNA reads as TGTGCCATCATGACGGGGGGGTACAATGAGCAGTTCTTC.

The chain is built from TRBV7-9 and TRBJ2-1, with D tentatively TRBD2 (7 bases). V shed 7 bases and J shed 1 base, with 17 bases lying between them. Per germline, CDR1 SEHNR and CDR2 FQNEAQ (reference sequence). This CDR3 is 16 amino acids long. CDR3: CASILGGGVSYNEQFF. CDR3 DNA: TGTGCCAGCATCCTAGGGGGGGGTGTATCCTACAATGAGCAGTTCTTC.

The chain uses TRBV10-3 and TRBJ2-3; 12 nucleotides agree with TRBD2. The junction had 10 bases not matched to a gene; V was cut back by 2 bases and J by 1 base. The germline V gene encodes CDR1 ENHRY and CDR2 SYGVKD. This CDR3 contains 19 residues. The CDR3 DNA is TGTGCCATCAGTGAGACTCGGAGACTAGCGGGGGACCGCACAGATACGCAGTATTTT. Protein: CAISETRRLAGDRTDTQYF.

About this clone itself: The same CDR3 also results from other DNA sequences found in this sample. This chain joins TRBV11-3 and TRBJ2-3; tentative D call: TRBD1 (5 bases). CDR3 length equals 14 residues. Between the trimmed V and J ends, which lost 5 bases and 0 bases, there was a span of 9 bases. Germline CDR1 and CDR2: SGHNT and YENEEA. The CDR3 loop is CASSRGSSTDTQYF. Here the CDR3 DNA reads TGTGCCAGCAGCAGGGGATCTAGCACAGATACGCAGTATTTT.

This chain links TRBV11-2 with TRBJ2-2; 14 bases map to TRBD2. J gave up 8 bases and V 5 bases, and 7 bases lay outside the gene matches. The CDR3 covers 16 residues. Germline values: CDR1 SGHAT, CDR2 FQNNGV. This CDR3 is CASSLRTSGGSGELFF. The CDR3 coding sequence is TGTGCCAGCAGCCTTAGGACTAGCGGGGGGTCGGGGGAGCTGTTTTTT.

This clone was recorded only once. This CDR3 reads CASSLSGQGYGYTF. The CDR3 bases are TGTGCCAGCAGTTTATCGGGCCAGGGGTATGGCTACACCTTC. The rearrangement links TRBV27 to TRBJ1-2; weak D call: TRBD1 (6 bases). The CDR3 runs to 14 residues. V was clipped by 0 bases and J by 5 bases, with 10 bases between them. Germline V lookup: CDR1 MNHEY, CDR2 SMNVEV (reference sequence).

The chain uses TRBV13 and TRBJ2-7, with 9 bases fitting TRBD1. This CDR3 has 14 residues. V shed 4 bases, J shed 7 bases, and the junction held 8 bases outside the gene matches. Germline CDR1 reads PRHDT; CDR2 reads FYEKMQ (reference sequence). Here the CDR3 DNA reads TGTGCCAGCAGCTCCAACAGGGGGCTAGGGGAGCAGTACGTC. Its translation is CASSSNRGLGEQYV.

The chain carries TRBV6-1 and TRBJ1-1, with D uncertain. V was pared by 1 base and J by 1 base, with 7 bases between. Per the germline V gene, CDR1 is MNHNS and CDR2 is SASEGT. This CDR3 comprises 14 residues. The CDR3 loop reads CASSEVGENTEAFF. Here the CDR3 DNA reads TGTGCCAGCAGTGAAGTCGGGGAGAACACTGAAGCTTTCTTT.